This TCR beta chain was observed in a study of T cells in Graves' hyperthyroidism and ophthalmopathy. This clonotype was recorded many times. RNA transcripts were the template for amplifying TCR beta CDR3 regions. Using the HTBI primer set, a first-round RT-PCR was run on the TCR CDR3. TCRdb used MiXCR to reprocess the multiplex PCR reads, holding one entry per CDR3 protein. Of 400,000 or so distinct CDR3 sequences in the sample, 14% were seen once. The germline V gene encodes CDR1 MDHEN and CDR2 SYDVKM. Trimming removed 0 bases from V and 5 bases from J, with 14 bases in between. The CDR3 is 15 amino acids.

This chain connects TRBV28 to TRBJ2-7; D is possibly TRBD2 (7 bases). Sequencing was done on a sample of blood. This clonotype was sampled from a woman in her twenties or thirties with Graves' ophthalmopathy. CDR3 residues: CASSLWGGRTDEQYF. CDR3 coding DNA: TGTGCCAGCAGTTTATGGGGGGGGCGTACCGACGAGCAGTACTTC.